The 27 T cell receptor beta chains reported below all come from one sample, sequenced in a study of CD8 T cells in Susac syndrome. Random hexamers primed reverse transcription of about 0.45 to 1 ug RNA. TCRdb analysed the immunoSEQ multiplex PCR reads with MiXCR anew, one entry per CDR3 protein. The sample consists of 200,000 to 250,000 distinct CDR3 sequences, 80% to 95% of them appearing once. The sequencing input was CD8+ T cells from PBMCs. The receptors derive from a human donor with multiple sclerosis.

CDR3 bases: TGTGCCAGCAGTGGGCCCCCAGGTAGTGAGCAGTTCTTC. Protein product: CASSGPPGSEQFF. The chain uses TRBV2 and TRBJ2-1; no clear D. The CDR3 loop spans 13 amino acids. The germline gives CDR1 SNHLY, CDR2 FYNNEI. V was cut by 4 bases and J by 9 bases, with 13 bases left in between. The whole variable domain, remainder taken from reference TRBV2 and TRBJ2-1, is EPEVTQTPSHQVTQMGQEVILRCVPISNHLYFYWYRQILGQKVEFLVSFYNNEISEKSEIFDDQFSVERPDGSNFTLKIRSTKLEDSAMYFCASSGPPGSEQFFGPGTRLTVL.

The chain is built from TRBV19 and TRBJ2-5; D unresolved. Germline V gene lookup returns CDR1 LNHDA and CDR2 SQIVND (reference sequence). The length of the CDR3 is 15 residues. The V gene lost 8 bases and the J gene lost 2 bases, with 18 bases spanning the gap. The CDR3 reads CASSVRPIKQETQYF. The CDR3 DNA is TGTGCCAGTTCAGTACGCCCGATAAAGCAAGAGACCCAGTACTTC.

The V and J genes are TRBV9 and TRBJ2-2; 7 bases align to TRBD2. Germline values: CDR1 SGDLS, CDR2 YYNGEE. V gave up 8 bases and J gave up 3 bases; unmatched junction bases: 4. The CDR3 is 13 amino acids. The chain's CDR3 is CASNGGYTGELFF. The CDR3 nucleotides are TGTGCCAGTAACGGGGGGTACACCGGGGAGCTGTTTTTT.

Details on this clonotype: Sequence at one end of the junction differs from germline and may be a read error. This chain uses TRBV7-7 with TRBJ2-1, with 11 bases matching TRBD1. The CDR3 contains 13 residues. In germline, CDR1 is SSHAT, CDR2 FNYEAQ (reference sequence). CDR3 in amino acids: CASSWTGGREQFF. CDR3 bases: TGTGCTAGCAGTTGGACAGGGGGCAGGGAGCAGTTCTTC.

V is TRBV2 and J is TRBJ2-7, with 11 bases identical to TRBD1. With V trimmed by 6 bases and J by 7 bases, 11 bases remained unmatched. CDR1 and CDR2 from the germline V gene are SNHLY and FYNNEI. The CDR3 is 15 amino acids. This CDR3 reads CASSASGQGVEEQYF. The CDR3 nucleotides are TGTGCCAGCAGCGCCTCGGGACAGGGGGTGGAAGAGCAGTACTTC. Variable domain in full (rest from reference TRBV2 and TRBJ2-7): EPEVTQTPSHQVTQMGQEVILRCVPISNHLYFYWYRQILGQKVEFLVSFYNNEISEKSEIFDDQFSVERPDGSNFTLKIRSTKLEDSAMYFCASSASGQGVEEQYFGPGTRLTVT.

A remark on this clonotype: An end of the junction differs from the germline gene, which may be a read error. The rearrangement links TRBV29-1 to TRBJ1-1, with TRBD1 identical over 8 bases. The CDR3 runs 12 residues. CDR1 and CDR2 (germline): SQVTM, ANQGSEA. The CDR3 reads CSVEFMGRQGRF. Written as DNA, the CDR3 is TGCAGCGTTGAATTCATGGGGCGACAGGGGCGGTTT.

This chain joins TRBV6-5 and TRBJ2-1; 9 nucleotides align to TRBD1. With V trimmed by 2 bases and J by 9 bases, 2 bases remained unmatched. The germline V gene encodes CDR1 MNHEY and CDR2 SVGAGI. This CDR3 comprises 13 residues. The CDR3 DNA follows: TGTGCCAGCAGTTACGGACAGGGGCGTGAGCAGTTCTTC. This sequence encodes CASSYGQGREQFF.

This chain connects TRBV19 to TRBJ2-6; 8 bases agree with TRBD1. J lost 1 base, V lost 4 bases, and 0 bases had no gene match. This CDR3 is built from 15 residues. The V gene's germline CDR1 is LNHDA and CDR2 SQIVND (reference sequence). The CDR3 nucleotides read TGTGCCAGTAGTAGGACAGGGTCTGGGGCCAACGTCCTGACTTTC. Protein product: CASSRTGSGANVLTF. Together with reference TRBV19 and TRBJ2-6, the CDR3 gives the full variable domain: DGGITQSPKYLFRKEGQNVTLSCEQNLNHDAMYWYRQDPGQGLRLIYYSQIVNDFQKGDIAEGYSVSREKKESFPLTVTSAQKNPTAFYLCASSRTGSGANVLTFGAGSRLTVL.

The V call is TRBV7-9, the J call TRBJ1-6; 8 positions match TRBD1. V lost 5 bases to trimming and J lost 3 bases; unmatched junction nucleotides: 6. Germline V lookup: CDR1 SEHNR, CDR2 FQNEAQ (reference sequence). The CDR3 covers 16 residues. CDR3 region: CASSLEGTGYNSPLHF. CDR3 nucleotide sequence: TGTGCCAGCAGCCTAGAGGGGACAGGCTATAATTCACCCCTCCACTTT.

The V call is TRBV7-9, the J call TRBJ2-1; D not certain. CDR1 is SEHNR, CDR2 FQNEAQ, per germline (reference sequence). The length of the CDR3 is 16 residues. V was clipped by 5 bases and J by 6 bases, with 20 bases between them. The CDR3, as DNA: TGTGCCAGCAGCCACCCGAGGTCAGTTAATTCCAATGAGCAGTTCTTC. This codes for CASSHPRSVNSNEQFF.

CDR3 amino acids: CASSERTSGANTGELFF. CDR3 bases: TGTGCCAGCAGCGAAAGGACTAGCGGCGCGAACACCGGGGAGCTGTTTTTT. The rearrangement uses TRBV7-9 and TRBJ2-2, with 10 bases aligning to TRBD2. V shed 5 bases, J shed 0 bases, and the junction held 6 bases outside the gene matches. This CDR3 spans 17 amino acids. Looked up from germline, CDR1 is SEHNR and CDR2 is FQNEAQ (reference sequence).

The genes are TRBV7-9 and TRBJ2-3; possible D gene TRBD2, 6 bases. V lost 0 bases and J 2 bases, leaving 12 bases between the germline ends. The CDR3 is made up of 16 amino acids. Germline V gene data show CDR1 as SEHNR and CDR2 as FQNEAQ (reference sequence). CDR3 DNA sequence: TGTGCCAGCAGCTTAGCTCACGGACTAACCACAGATACGCAGTATTTT. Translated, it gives CASSLAHGLTTDTQYF.

CDR3 loop: CASSLVGGRGAEAFF. In DNA, the CDR3 is TGTGCCAGCAGCTTAGTCGGGGGGCGCGGAGCTGAAGCTTTCTTT. The genes are TRBV11-1 and TRBJ1-1, with TRBD1 as a possible D gene (6 bases). The CDR3 covers 15 residues. V was pared by 1 base and J by 6 bases, with 15 bases between. CDR1 and CDR2 (germline): SGHAT, FQDESV (reference sequence).

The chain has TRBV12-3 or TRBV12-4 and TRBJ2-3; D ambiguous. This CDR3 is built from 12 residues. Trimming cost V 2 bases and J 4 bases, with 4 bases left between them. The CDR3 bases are TGTGCCAGCAGTTTACGGCCAGATACGCAGTATTTT. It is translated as CASSLRPDTQYF.

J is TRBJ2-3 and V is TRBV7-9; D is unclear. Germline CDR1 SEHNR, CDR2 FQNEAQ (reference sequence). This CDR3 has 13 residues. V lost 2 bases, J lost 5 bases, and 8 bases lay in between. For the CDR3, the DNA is TGTGCCAGCAGCTTAATTGAAGGAGATACGCAGTATTTT. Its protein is CASSLIEGDTQYF.

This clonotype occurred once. CDR3 coding DNA: TGTGCCAGCAGTTTAGACAGGGGGGCCCTGAACACTGAAGCTTTCTTT. This encodes CASSLDRGALNTEAFF. The chain has TRBV27 and TRBJ1-1; TRBD1 matches at 9 bases. The CDR3 is 16 amino acids. Germline CDR1 is MNHEY and CDR2 is SMNVEV (reference sequence). The ends lost 2 bases at V and 0 bases at J; junction bases unmatched: 4.

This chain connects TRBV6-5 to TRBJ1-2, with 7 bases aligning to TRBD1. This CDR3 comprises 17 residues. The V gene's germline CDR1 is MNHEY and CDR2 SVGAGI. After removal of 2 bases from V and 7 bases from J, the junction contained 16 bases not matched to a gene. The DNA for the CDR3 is TGTGCCAGCAGTTACCTCGGACAGGACTCTTTCCCCTTTGGCTACACCTTC. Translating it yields CASSYLGQDSFPFGYTF.

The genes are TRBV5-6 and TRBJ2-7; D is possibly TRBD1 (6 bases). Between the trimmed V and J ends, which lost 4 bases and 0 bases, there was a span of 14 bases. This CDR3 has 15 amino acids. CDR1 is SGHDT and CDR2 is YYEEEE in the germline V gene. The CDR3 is CASSGYRVGSYEQYF. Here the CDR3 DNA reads TGTGCCAGCAGCGGATACAGGGTGGGCTCCTACGAGCAGTACTTC.

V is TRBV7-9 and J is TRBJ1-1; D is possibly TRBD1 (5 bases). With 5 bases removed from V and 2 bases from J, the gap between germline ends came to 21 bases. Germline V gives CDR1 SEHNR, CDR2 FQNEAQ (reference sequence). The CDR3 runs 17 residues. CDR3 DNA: TGTGCCAGCAGCCCAGCGCTGGGGGGGAGTCCTAACACTGAAGCTTTCTTT. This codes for CASSPALGGSPNTEAFF.

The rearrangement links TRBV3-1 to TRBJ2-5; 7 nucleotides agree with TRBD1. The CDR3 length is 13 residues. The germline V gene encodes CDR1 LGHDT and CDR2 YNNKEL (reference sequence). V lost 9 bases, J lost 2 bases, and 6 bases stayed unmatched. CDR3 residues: CASTGTAQETQYF. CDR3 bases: TGTGCCAGTACCGGGACAGCGCAAGAGACCCAGTACTTC.

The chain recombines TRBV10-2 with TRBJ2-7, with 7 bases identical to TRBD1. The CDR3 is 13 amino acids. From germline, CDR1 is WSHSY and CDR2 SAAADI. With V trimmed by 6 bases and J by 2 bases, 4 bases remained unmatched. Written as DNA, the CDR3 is TGCGCCAGCAGGGGGGACAGTGCCTACGAGCAGTACTTC. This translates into CASRGDSAYEQYF.

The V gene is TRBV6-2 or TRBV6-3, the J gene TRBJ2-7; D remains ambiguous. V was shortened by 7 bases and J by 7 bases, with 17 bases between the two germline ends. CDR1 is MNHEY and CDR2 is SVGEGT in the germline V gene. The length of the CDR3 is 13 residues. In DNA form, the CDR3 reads TGTGCCAGCAAAGATACCCAGGACGGAGAGCAGTACTTC. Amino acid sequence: CASKDTQDGEQYF.

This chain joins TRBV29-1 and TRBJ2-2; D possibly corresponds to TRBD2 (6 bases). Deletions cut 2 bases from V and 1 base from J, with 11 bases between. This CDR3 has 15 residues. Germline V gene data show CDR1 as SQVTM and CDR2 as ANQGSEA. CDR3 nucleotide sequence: TGCAGCGTTGAATCCGGGACTCAGAACACCGGGGAGCTGTTTTTT. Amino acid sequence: CSVESGTQNTGELFF.

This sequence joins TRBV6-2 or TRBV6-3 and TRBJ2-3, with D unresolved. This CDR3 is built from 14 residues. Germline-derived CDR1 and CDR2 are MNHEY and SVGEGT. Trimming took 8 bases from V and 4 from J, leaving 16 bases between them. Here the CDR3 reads CASEEGRWADTQYF. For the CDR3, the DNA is TGTGCCAGCGAAGAAGGGCGGTGGGCAGATACGCAGTATTTT.

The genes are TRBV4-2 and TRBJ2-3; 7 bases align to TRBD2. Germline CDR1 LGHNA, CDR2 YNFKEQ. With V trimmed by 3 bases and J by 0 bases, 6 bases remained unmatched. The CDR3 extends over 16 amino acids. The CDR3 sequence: CASSQRAGDSTDTQYF. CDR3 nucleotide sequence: TGTGCCAGCAGCCAGAGGGCGGGGGATAGCACAGATACGCAGTATTTT.

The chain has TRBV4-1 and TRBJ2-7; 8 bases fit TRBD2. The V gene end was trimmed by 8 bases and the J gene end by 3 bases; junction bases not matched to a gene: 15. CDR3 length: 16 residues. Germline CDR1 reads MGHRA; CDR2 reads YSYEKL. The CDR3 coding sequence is TGCGCCAGCGCCCTGGGTGGACTAGCTATGGGCTACGAGCAGTACTTC. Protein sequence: CASALGGLAMGYEQYF.

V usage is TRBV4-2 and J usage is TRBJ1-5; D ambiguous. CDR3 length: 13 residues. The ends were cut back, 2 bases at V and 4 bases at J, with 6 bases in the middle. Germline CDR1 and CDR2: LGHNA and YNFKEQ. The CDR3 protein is CASSQTRNQPQHF. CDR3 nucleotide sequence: TGTGCCAGCAGCCAAACACGGAATCAGCCCCAGCATTTT.